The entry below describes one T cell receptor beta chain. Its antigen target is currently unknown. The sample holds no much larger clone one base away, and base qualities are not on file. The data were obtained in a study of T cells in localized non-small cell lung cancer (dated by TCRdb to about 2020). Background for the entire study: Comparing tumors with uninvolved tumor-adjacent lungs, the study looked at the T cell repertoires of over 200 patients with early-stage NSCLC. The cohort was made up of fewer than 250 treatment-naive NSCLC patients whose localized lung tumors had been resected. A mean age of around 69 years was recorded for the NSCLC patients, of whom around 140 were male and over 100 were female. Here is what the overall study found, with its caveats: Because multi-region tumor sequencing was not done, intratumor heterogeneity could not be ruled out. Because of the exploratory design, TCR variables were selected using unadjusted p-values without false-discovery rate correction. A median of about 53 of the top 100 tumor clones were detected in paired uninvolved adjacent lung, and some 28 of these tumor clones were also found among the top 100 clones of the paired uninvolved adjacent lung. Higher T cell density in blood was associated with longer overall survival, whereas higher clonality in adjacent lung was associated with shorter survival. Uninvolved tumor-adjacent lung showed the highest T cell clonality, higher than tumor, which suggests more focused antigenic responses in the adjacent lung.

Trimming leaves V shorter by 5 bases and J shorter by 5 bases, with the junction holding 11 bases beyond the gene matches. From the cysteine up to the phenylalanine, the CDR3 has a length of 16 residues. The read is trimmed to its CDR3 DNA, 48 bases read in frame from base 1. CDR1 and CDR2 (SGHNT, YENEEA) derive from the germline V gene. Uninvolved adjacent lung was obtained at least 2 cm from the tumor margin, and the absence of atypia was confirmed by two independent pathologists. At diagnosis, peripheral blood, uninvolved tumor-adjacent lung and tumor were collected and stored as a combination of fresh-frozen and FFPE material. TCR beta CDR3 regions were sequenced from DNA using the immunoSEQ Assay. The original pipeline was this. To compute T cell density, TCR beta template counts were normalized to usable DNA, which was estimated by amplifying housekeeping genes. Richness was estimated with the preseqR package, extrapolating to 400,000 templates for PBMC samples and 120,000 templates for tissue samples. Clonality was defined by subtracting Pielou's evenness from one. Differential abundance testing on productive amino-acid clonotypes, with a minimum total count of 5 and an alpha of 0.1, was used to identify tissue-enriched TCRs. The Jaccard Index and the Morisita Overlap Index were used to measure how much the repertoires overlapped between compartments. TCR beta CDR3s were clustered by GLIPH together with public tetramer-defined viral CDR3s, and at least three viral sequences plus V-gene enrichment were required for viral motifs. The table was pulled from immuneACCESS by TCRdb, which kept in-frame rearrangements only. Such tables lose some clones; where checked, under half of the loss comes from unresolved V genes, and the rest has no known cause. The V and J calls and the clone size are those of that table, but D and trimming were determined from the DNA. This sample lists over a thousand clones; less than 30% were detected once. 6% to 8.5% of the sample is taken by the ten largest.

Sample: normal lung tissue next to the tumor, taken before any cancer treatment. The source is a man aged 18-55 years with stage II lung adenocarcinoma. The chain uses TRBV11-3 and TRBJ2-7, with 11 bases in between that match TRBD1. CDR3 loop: CASSPSRTGGINEQYF. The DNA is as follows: TGTGCCAGCAGCCCTTCACGGACAGGGGGCATAAACGAGCAGTACTTC.